This TCR beta chain originates from a study of human T cells and chemical hapten exposure (dated by TCRdb to about 2021). In the study overall: For sensitization, 2% DPC in acetone was applied to a 2 cm by 2 cm area of upper inner arm skin. The patient cohort, mostly female, included alopecia areata with under or over 50% scalp involvement, alopecia totalis and alopecia universalis. Libraries were combined into a pool for sequencing, and differences in TCR yield between samples came mainly from small differences in library volumes within the pool. Throughout the approximately 24-week study period, patients were also given weekly therapeutic DPC doses on the scalp. This study followed changes in the peripheral blood TCR repertoire in vivo during primary and secondary sensitization of alopecia patients to the hapten diphenylcyclopropenone (DPC). About 30 alopecia patients provided blood for TCR sequencing at one to four time points (pre-sensitization, 2, 6 and 24 weeks). Patch testing was done on the upper back using Finn chambers containing 0.01% DPC, and results were scored after 6 days according to International Contact Dermatitis Research Group standards. Patient blood was sampled pre-sensitization (week 0) and at 2, 6 and about 24 weeks after DPC sensitization. Overall study outcomes, separate from this receptor: Patch test score was positively correlated with the number of PT1 expanded TCRs, with significance at thresholds 8, 16 and 32 but not at 4. DPC sensitization did not change the number of TCRs with a frequency above 1 in 1000, and there was no evidence of changes in global repertoire structure. All patients had alopecia, a presumed autoimmune disease, so their immune response might differ from that of healthy individuals. Compared with pre-sensitization or healthy control sets, expanded TCRs formed significantly more large CDR3 similarity clusters, which is consistent with antigen-driven responses. After repeated subsampling, changes were observed in the strength of the expansion versus patch-test correlation and in the threshold at which the correlation became significant.

This sample's time point label indicates: pre-sensitization, week 0. The meaning of the sample's treatment or condition label: therapeutic diphenylcyclopropenone sensitization with weekly scalp DPC. At every patch-test visit, the blood draw took place before the patch test was put on. Eligible patients were aged 18 to 70, diagnosed with alopecia, deemed suitable for DPC therapy, and excluded if pregnant. Total RNA was extracted from unfractionated whole blood that had been collected in Tempus Blood RNA tubes. Library prep was done by RACE. The instrument was a NextSeq 500. During library preparation, unique molecular identifiers were attached to individual cDNA molecules so that TCRs could be counted quantitatively and reproducibly. For every blood RNA sample, sequencing covered both the TCR alpha and TCR beta chains. Per the authors' processing: A median of around 96,000 TCRs per sample was observed, with a range of 23,224 to 690,600. V, J and CDR3 annotation of the TCR reads was carried out using the Decombinator software suite. To make PS versus PT1 abundance plots, every sample was subsampled to the same number of TCRs (28,000). Expanded TCRs were defined as absent before sensitization and observed at least eight times at the 2-week time point. TCRdb trimmed public reads at Q25 via fastp, called clones via MiXCR and kept in-frame beta chains. Merged by CDR3 protein, the rows form single entries marked with the most common genes and DNA. The V and J calls and clone size come from TCRdb's table, not from the authors' own analysis. A total of under 300,000 distinct CDR3 sequences appear in this sample, over 7.5% of them only once. The ten largest clones take up about 1.1% of the sample.

The germline V gene gives CDR1 as MNHEY and CDR2 as SVGAGI. The CDR3 covers 14 residues, taking in both the cysteine and the phenylalanine. The kept DNA is CDR3 alone, 42 bases in frame from the first base. Trimming costs V 2 bases and J 2 bases, and their ends lie 9 bases apart. This clonotype was counted at least ten times. The antigen this receptor binds is unknown. The sample holds no much larger clone one base away, and base qualities are not on file. Sequencing was performed on whole blood, taken in connection with sensitization to the hapten diphenylcyclopropenone (DPC). The sequence is built from TRBV6-5 and TRBJ1-2; 6 matching bases give a weak D call of TRBD1. This receptor was obtained from a man younger than 30 with alopecia areata. Some clones in this sample may be carry-over from other donors' samples. In nucleotides, the sequence is TGTGCCAGCAGTTACACTGACAGGAACTATGGCTACACCTTC. It translates as CASSYTDRNYGYTF.